This TCR beta chain was profiled in a study of breast tumors, draining lymph nodes, adjacent tissues (dated by TCRdb to 2016 to 2017). Some background on the complete study: TCR beta repertoires were compared across tumor, adjacent nontumor tissue and axillary lymph nodes obtained from breast cancer patients. In human breast cancer, the study set out to assess how tumor, surrounding tissue and draining lymph node repertoires relate to one another and whether T cells might be exchanged between them.

The germline V end is reduced by 4 bases and the J end by 9 bases; junction bases left unmatched: 13. Including the terminal cysteine and phenylalanine, the CDR3 comprises 15 residues. The entry retains the CDR3 DNA only, 45 bases that are in frame from base 1. The germline V gene (reference sequence) specifies DFQATT as CDR1 and SNEGSKA as CDR2. Instrument on record: Illumina HiSeq 2000. Multiplex PCR amplification was used to generate the TCR beta chain libraries. The amplified TCR beta chain products were analyzed by high-throughput sequencing. The raw public data were reprocessed by TCRdb itself: fastp quality trimming at Q25, MiXCR clonotype calling, in-frame beta chains only. Rows merge per CDR3 protein into single entries with the most common DNA and genes. The sample table records tens of thousands of distinct CDR3 sequences; roughly 57% of these occur just once. The ten largest clones take up approximately 18% of the sample.

Overall results and qualifications from the work: Rather than being directly demonstrated, the conclusion that tumor T cells originate in lymph nodes was presented as consistent with a hypothesis. Tumor T-cell repertoires showed less diversity than lymph node repertoires and more diversity than nontumor tissue repertoires, and tumor T-cell repertoires showed preferential V and J gene usage. The data were considered consistent with the idea that most tumor T cells come from the lymph node and then expand in tumor tissue. Tumor and nontumor tissue repertoires were found to be significantly more similar in luminal-like than in basal-like breast cancer.

As regards this clonotype: Its specific antigen is unknown. Base-call qualities are not available, and no considerably larger clone is one nucleotide away.

This receptor was obtained from a female donor with breast cancer. Some clones in this sample may be carry-over from other donors' samples. Sequenced: breast tumor tissue. The sequence is built from TRBV20-1 and TRBJ2-3; a stretch of 10 junction bases matches TRBD2. The nucleotide sequence is TGCAGTGCTACTTCCACTAGCGGGGCGCCCGGGACGCAGTATTTT. This sequence encodes CSATSTSGAPGTQYF.